A selection of T cell receptor beta chains follows, all from one sample in a study of beta chain features in type 1 diabetes. Only in-frame clones appear in the TCRdb table, and some are missing; sequencing was by immunoSEQ multiplex PCR. The data show around 300,000 clones, with around 7.3% seen just once and 0.9% to 1.2% held by the top ten. The sample taken for sequencing was central memory CD4+ T cells from blood. These receptors all stem from a woman aged 18-29 years in good health. The conserved cysteine and the conserved F or W are not part of the CDR3 here.

v_call cdr3_aa
TRBV5-4 ASSSGQGVTQY
TRBV5-4 ASSPDREAYT
TRBV18 ASSPPSGSKYNEQF
TRBV7-9 ASSASLRIAETQY
TRBV2 AFTRGQLSSYEQY
TRBV18 ASSPGRTPLNTEAF
TRBV19 ASTRSGTGMAGELF
TRBV18 ASSPINSVGFAEETQY
TRBV7-9 ASSLNPGGNTEAF
TRBV19 ASSIPGRNYGYT
TRBV7-9 ASSPGKGYEKLF
TRBV10-3 AISNKGETQY
TRBV14 ASSPRQGPSYEQY
TRBV6-6 ALSGSYNSPLH
TRBV29-1 SAGTADYEQY
TRBV9 ASSVTGTSAYEQF
TRBV5-1 ASSPTGEVDYGYT
TRBV30 AWSVRDYIGKAKNIQY
TRBV15 ATSRDGSTAGNTIY
TRBV5-1 ASRGGETQY
TRBV12-5 ASARTSGSLLHIEQF
TRBV28 ASSVGQTRNYGYT
TRBV7-9 ASSLRGLAGGPDEQF
TRBV29-1 SVGTGGTSGYT
TRBV7-3 ASSLIAGVSYEQY
TRBV6-5 ASSWYQETQY
TRBV6-6 ASPRGDTYNEQF